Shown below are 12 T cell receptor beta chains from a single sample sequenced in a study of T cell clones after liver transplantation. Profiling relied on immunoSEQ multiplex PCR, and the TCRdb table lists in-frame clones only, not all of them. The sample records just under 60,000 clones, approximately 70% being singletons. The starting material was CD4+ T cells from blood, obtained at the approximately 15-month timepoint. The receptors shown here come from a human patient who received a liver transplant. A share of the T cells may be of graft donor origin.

The chain's CDR3 is CASSLRGHPIYF. CDR3 in DNA: TGTGCCAGCAGCTTACGGGGCCATCCCATATATTTT. J is TRBJ1-3 and V is TRBV5-8; a weak D match, TRBD1 (5 bases). Germline V lookup: CDR1 SGHTS, CDR2 YDEGEE. Deletions cut 2 bases from V and 11 bases from J, with 11 bases between. This CDR3 has 12 residues.

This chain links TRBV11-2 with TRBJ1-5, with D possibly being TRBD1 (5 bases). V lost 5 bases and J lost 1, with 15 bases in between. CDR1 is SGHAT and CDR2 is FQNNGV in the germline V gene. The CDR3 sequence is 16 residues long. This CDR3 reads CASSPDLGGSNQPQHF. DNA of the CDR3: TGTGCCAGCAGCCCCGACTTGGGGGGAAGCAATCAGCCCCAGCATTTT.

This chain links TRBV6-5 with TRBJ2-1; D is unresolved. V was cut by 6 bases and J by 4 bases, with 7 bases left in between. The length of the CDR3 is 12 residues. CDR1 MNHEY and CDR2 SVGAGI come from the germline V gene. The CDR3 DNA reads TGTGCCAGCAGCACGGAGTACAATGAGCAGTTCTTC. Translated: CASSTEYNEQFF.

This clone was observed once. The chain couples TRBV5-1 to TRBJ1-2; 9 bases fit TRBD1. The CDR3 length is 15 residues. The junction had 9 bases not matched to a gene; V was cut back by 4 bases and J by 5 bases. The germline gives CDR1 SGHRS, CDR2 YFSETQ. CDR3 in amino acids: CASSPGQGTGYGYTF. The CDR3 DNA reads TGCGCCAGCAGCCCCGGACAGGGGACGGGGTATGGCTACACCTTC.

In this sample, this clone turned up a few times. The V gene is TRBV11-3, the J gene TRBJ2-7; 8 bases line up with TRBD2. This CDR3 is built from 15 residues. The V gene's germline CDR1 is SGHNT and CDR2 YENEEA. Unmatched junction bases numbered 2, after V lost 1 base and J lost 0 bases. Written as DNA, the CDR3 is TGTGCCAGCAGCTTAGGAGGGACTAGCTCCTACGAGCAGTACGTC. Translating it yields CASSLGGTSSYEQYV.

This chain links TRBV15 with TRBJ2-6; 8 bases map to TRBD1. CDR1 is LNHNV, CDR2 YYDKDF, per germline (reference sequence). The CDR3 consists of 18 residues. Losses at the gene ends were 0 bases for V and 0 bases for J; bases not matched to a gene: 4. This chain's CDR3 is CATSRENRGASGANVLTF. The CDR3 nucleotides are TGTGCCACCAGCAGAGAGAACAGGGGGGCCTCTGGGGCCAACGTCCTGACTTTC. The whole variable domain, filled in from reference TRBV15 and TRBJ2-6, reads DAMVIQNPRYQVTQFGKPVTLSCSQTLNHNVMYWYQQKSSQAPKLLFHYYDKDFNNEADTPDNFQSRRPNTSFCFLDIRSPGLGDTAMYLCATSRENRGASGANVLTFGAGSRLTVL.

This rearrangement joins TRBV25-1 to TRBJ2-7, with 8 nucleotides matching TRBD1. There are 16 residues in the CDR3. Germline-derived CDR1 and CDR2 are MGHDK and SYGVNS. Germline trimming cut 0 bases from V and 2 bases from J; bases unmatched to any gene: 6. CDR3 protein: CASSEYGRGLTYEQYF. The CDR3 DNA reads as TGTGCCAGCAGTGAATATGGCAGGGGGCTAACCTACGAGCAGTACTTC.

The CDR3 region is CASSLDGQGLQPQHF. The CDR3 DNA is TGTGCCAGCAGTTTAGATGGACAGGGCTTGCAGCCCCAGCATTTT. V gene TRBV6-1 combines with J gene TRBJ1-5, with TRBD1 matching 8 bases. The germline V gene encodes CDR1 MNHNS and CDR2 SASEGT. After removal of 5 bases from V and 7 bases from J, the junction contained 10 bases not matched to a gene. The CDR3 is made up of 15 amino acids.

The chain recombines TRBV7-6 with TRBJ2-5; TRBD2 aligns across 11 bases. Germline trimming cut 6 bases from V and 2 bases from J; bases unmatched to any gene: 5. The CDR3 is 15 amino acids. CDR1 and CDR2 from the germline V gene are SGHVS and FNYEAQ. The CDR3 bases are TGTGCCAGCAGGCCTACTAGCGGGGGACAAGAGACCCAGTACTTC. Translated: CASRPTSGGQETQYF.

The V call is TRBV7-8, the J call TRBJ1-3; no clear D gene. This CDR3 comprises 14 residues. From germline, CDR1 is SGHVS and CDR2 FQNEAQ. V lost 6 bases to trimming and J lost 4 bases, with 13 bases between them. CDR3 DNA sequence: TGTGCCAGCAGAAATCGGGGTTCGGGAAACACCATATATTTT. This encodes CASRNRGSGNTIYF.

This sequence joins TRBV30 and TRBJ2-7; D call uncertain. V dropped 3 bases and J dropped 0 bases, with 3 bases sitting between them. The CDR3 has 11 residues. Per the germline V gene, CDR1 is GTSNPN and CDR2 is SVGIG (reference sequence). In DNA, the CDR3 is TGTGCCTGGAGGGACTCCTACGAGCAGTACTTC. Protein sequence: CAWRDSYEQYF.

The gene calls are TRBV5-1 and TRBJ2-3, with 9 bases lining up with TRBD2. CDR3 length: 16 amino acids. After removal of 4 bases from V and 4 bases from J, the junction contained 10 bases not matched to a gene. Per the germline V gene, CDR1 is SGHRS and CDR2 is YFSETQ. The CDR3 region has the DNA TGCGCCAGCAGCGAAGAAGGACTAGCGAAGGCAGATACGCAGTATTTT. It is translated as CASSEEGLAKADTQYF.